One sample yielded the 10 T cell receptor beta chains listed below, sequenced in a study of T cell responses to AZD1222 COVID-19 vaccine (dated by TCRdb to about 2021). Receptor amplification or capture employed the immunoSEQ multiplex PCR assay. TCRdb limited this immuneACCESS table to in-frame rearrangements with V and J called. A share of clones is missing; checked studies link under half to unresolved V genes, and the rest is unexplained. This sample holds 130,000 to 150,000 clones; about 81% were observed only once. Around 4.3% of the sample is held by the ten biggest clonotypes. What the time point label conveys for this sample: baseline before first vaccination. In the paper's terms, the treatment or condition label means: meningococcal conjugate vaccine given as trial control. The specimen was peripheral blood, collected on day 0 of MenACWY control vaccination. The receptors were gathered from an adult in good health.

The V and J genes are TRBV24-1 and TRBJ1-5; 11 bases fit TRBD1. V shed 0 bases and J 2 bases; nucleotides not matched to a gene: 5. The CDR3 runs to 18 residues. Germline lookup yields CDR1 KGHDR and CDR2 SFDVKD. CDR3 loop: CATSDLRDRGSGNQPQHF. The CDR3 DNA reads TGTGCCACCAGTGATTTGAGGGACAGGGGGAGTGGCAATCAGCCCCAGCATTTT.

The V and J genes are TRBV5-4 and TRBJ1-6; 7 bases match TRBD1. Germline CDR1 and CDR2: SGHNT and YYREEE (reference sequence). CDR3 length equals 16 residues. V lost 0 bases to trimming and J lost 6 bases; unmatched junction nucleotides: 6. The CDR3 reads CASSLGQGVGNSPLHF. CDR3 sequence (DNA): TGTGCCAGCAGCTTGGGGCAGGGGGTGGGTAATTCACCCCTCCACTTT.

This clone was seen only a few times. The rearrangement uses TRBV7-9 and TRBJ2-2; 7 nucleotides agree with TRBD1. V trimming: 4 bases; J trimming: 7 bases; junction bases outside the gene matches: 9. CDR1 and CDR2 from the germline V gene are SEHNR and FQNEAQ (reference sequence). The CDR3 covers 15 residues. For the CDR3, the DNA is TGTGCCAGCAGCTCACAGACAGGGAACCACGGGGAGCTGTTTTTT. Translation gives CASSSQTGNHGELFF.

Only a few counts were recorded for this clone. The chain is built from TRBV6-5 and TRBJ1-5; D is possibly TRBD1 (6 bases). V lost 5 bases and J lost 3, with 14 bases in between. The germline CDR1 and CDR2 sequences are MNHEY and SVGAGI. This CDR3 comprises 15 residues. This CDR3 is CASSQGFLANQPQHF. Written as DNA, the CDR3 is TGTGCCAGCAGTCAGGGGTTTTTGGCCAATCAGCCCCAGCATTTT.

The rearrangement joins TRBV10-2 to TRBJ2-7; D gene unclear. The V and J ends lost 2 bases and 1 base respectively, with 9 bases between them. Germline assignment: CDR1 WSHSY and CDR2 SAAADI. This CDR3 is 14 amino acids long. The CDR3 sequence is CASSERAQSYEQYV. The CDR3 DNA sequence: TGCGCCAGCAGTGAGCGGGCCCAATCCTACGAGCAGTACGTC.

The V gene is TRBV4-2, the J gene TRBJ1-2, with D perhaps TRBD1 (5 bases). CDR3 size: 16 residues. Germline V CDR1 and CDR2: LGHNA, YNFKEQ. V was trimmed by 0 bases and J by 0 bases, leaving 11 bases between them. DNA for the CDR3: TGTGCCAGCAGCCAAGAGAGGGGTCGAGCTAACTATGGCTACACCTTC. It yields the protein CASSQERGRANYGYTF.

The rearrangement links TRBV7-2 to TRBJ2-5, with a tentative D call TRBD1 (6 bases). Between the trimmed V and J ends, which lost 5 bases and 5 bases, there was a span of 12 bases. The CDR3 length is 13 residues. Per the germline V gene, CDR1 is SGHTA and CDR2 is FQGNSA. The CDR3 loop reads CASSRQEAETQYF. The DNA for the CDR3 is TGTGCCAGCAGCAGACAGGAGGCGGAGACCCAGTACTTC.

This chain joins TRBV18 and TRBJ1-2, with 9 bases identical to TRBD1. The CDR3 is made up of 13 amino acids. V lost 3 bases, J lost 8 bases, and 4 bases stayed unmatched. Germline lookup yields CDR1 KGHSH and CDR2 LQKENI. The CDR3 reads CASSPRQGEGYTF. CDR3 coding DNA: TGTGCCAGCTCACCGCGACAGGGGGAAGGCTACACCTTC.

The sample holds many counts of this clone. The rearrangement links TRBV3-1 (or the pseudogene TRBV3-2) to TRBJ2-5, with TRBD2 matching 14 bases. Looked up from germline, CDR1 is LGHDT and CDR2 is YNNKEL (reference sequence). V lost 2 bases, J lost 5 bases, and 7 bases stayed unmatched. CDR3 length: 17 residues. The CDR3 nucleotides read TGTGCCAGCAGCCAAACCGGGACTAGCGGGGGAAGGGAGACCCAGTACTTC. Translated, it gives CASSQTGTSGGRETQYF.

This chain links TRBV18 with TRBJ2-5, with D possibly TRBD1 on 7 matching bases. This CDR3 is built from 17 residues. The germline V and J ends were trimmed by 3 bases and 2 bases, with 19 bases remaining between them. Germline loops: CDR1 KGHSH, CDR2 LQKENI. DNA of the CDR3: TGTGCCAGCTCACCCTTTAGGGGGCGCGGGGATCAAGAGACCCAGTACTTC. Translated: CASSPFRGRGDQETQYF.